There are a few counts of the clone carrying this T cell receptor (beta chain). The data belong to a study of blood T cell repertoires in COVID-19. Method: immunoSEQ multiplex PCR; TCRdb's copy keeps in-frame clones and lacks some. The table includes more than 75,000 clones, approximately 80% detected once. Germline V gene sequence: CDR1 MRHNA, CDR2 SNTAGT. CDR3 length: 15 amino acids. The V segment lost 6 bases and the J segment 6 bases; nucleotides outside the gene matches: 8. Input material: peripheral blood. The chain couples TRBV6-4 to TRBJ1-5; 10 bases line up with TRBD1. This clonotype was obtained from a man in his fifties or sixties with acute or convalescent COVID-19. For the CDR3, the DNA is TGTGCCAGCAGCGTGACAGGGGGCTGGGGTCAGCCCCAGCATTTT. Encoded protein: CASSVTGGWGQPQHF.